This TCR beta chain was obtained from a study of radiotherapy plus CTLA-4 blockade in lung cancer. The overall study: Patients showed objective responses in roughly 18% of cases and disease control in about 30%.

The study's findings and limits: Blood-borne expansion of tumor-derived TCR clones followed radiotherapy plus ipilimumab.

The protocol was immunoSEQ multiplex PCR, while the TCRdb copy is restricted to in-frame clones and leaves out a portion. The sample shows about 87,000 clones, more than 75% of them seen only once. The CDR3 has 18 amino acids. The ends lost 1 base at V and 12 bases at J; junction bases unmatched: 20. The germline gives CDR1 LNHNV, CDR2 YYDKDF (reference sequence). A word on this clone: The antigen is unknown.

The J gene is TRBJ2-1, the V gene TRBV15; TRBD1 agrees at 8 bases. This sequence was found in a human donor with non-small cell lung cancer that progressed on radiotherapy plus ipilimumab. The source was peripheral blood, collected from a patient treated with radiotherapy plus ipilimumab. CDR3 loop: CATSRAGTGGYLKVGQFF. The CDR3 bases are TGTGCCACCAGCAGAGCGGGGACAGGTGGATATCTTAAAGTGGGGCAGTTCTTC.